This TCR beta chain comes out of a study of tumor-infiltrating lymphocytes in primary liver carcinoma. Study as a whole: Both sexes were represented among patients, who were 30 to 69 years old.

The source material, 20-30 mg of unsorted bulk tissue, was used to co-extract RNA and DNA. About this clonotype itself: The antigen remains undetermined. This may be a read error: a much more frequent sequence differs by one nucleotide.

Priming with a constant-region primer yielded TCR beta cDNA from about 540 ng total RNA. What produced the TCR beta libraries was three nested multiplex PCR rounds using slightly modified ARM-PCR. The study ran its first two PCR rounds for roughly 11 cycles each, using TRBV1-TRBV30 forward primers and a C-beta reverse primer. TCRdb re-derived calls from the multiplex PCR reads in MiXCR, one entry per CDR3 protein. The repertoire consists of about 210,000 distinct CDR3 sequences, with around four fifths occurring once and the leading ten covering less than 20%. General study findings and limits: Whereas tumor region pairs overlapped more, tumor-adjacent and tumor-blood pairs overlapped less.

The CDR3 is made up of 12 amino acids. The V and J genes are TRBV12-3 or TRBV12-4 and TRBJ1-1; D perhaps matches TRBD1 (5 bases). The sample was tumor tissue from primary liver carcinoma. The sequence derives from a man aged 35-49 years with primary liver carcinoma and hepatitis B virus infection. The CDR3: CASKKGRAEVFF. Here the CDR3 DNA reads TGTGCCAGCAAAAAGGGGCGGGCTGAAGTTTTCTTT.